This T cell receptor (beta chain) comes out of a study of blood T cell repertoires in COVID-19. Germline V gene data show CDR1 as KGHSH and CDR2 as LQKENI. The CDR3 runs 14 residues. V dropped 5 bases and J dropped 5 bases, with 16 bases sitting between them. Some clones are missing from TCRdb's copy, which holds only in-frame ones; the method was immunoSEQ multiplex PCR. The table has about 290,000 clones, approximately 90% seen once. The specimen was peripheral blood. This sequence was found in a man between 35 and 55 years old with acute or convalescent COVID-19. V and J are TRBV18 and TRBJ2-7, with D possibly TRBD2 on 6 matching bases. CDR3 nucleotides: TGTGCCAGCTCATCCCTTCGGGAGCCACACGAGCAGTACTTC. Translation gives CASSSLREPHEQYF.